This is a list of T cell receptor beta chains from one sample in a study of cytomegalovirus exposure and HLA in healthy donors. Sequenced by immunoSEQ multiplex PCR; TCRdb stores in-frame clones only, minus some. The sample has some 140,000 clones; 85% to 90% are singletons. Source material: PBMCs. The receptors were gathered from a woman aged 25 to 39 in good health and CMV-seropositive. Both conserved end residues are part of each CDR3. A D gene is named only where the DNA matches it firmly. Expanded clones get a size class; other rows say once, few or many, or leave the size out.

>.|TRBD1|TRBJ1-5|TRBV6-1
CASSDRGRRQPQHF
TGTGCCAGCAGTGACAGGGGGAGGCGACAGCCCCAGCATTTT
>.|.|TRBJ2-1|TRBV19
CASSMTSGGGVFGTEQFF
TGTGCCAGTAGTATGACGAGTGGGGGCGGAGTATTTGGAACAGAGCAGTTCTTC
>.|.|TRBJ2-5|TRBV2
CASNYQETQYF
TGTGCCAGCAACTACCAAGAGACCCAGTACTTC
>.|TRBD1|TRBJ2-7|TRBV28
CASSSGQGSEQYF
TGTGCCAGCAGTTCGGGACAGGGATCGGAACAGTACTTC
>.|TRBD1|TRBJ2-3|TRBV29-1
CSATQGARRDTQYF
TGCAGCGCCACCCAGGGGGCACGCAGGGATACGCAGTATTTT
>once|.|TRBJ2-7|TRBV6-5
CASSSPPAYEQYF
TGTGCCAGCAGTTCCCCCCCGGCCTACGAGCAGTACTTC
>.|TRBD2|TRBJ2-7|TRBV13
CASSPFMIAGDREQYF
TGTGCCAGCAGCCCATTCATGATAGCGGGAGATCGCGAGCAGTACTTC
>.|TRBD2|TRBJ2-1|TRBV6-1
CASNPWGGVYNEQFF
TGTGCCAGCAACCCCTGGGGGGGGGTCTACAATGAGCAGTTCTTC
>few|TRBD1|TRBJ1-5|TRBV19
CASTRTGGNGQPQHF
TGTGCCAGTACTCGGACAGGGGGCAACGGCCAGCCCCAGCATTTT
>.|.|TRBJ2-7|TRBV27
CATKYSGSGNYEQYF
TGTGCCACCAAGTACAGCGGGTCAGGCAACTACGAGCAGTACTTC
>once|.|TRBJ1-2|TRBV19
CASSSPSGLPYGYTF
TGTGCCAGTAGTAGTCCCAGCGGCCTACCGTATGGCTACACCTTC
>.|.|TRBJ2-3|TRBV5-1
CASSRDGVYTDTQYF
TGCGCCAGCAGCCGCGACGGGGTCTACACAGATACGCAGTATTTT
>.|.|TRBJ2-4|TRBV4-1
CASSQDRGLQNIQYF
TGCGCCAGCAGCCAAGATCGAGGGCTCCAAAACATTCAGTACTTC
>.|TRBD2|TRBJ2-7|TRBV11-1
CASSFGRAAYEQYF
TGTGCCAGCAGCTTCGGGAGGGCGGCCTACGAGCAGTACTTC
>.|TRBD1|TRBJ2-4|TRBV28
CASSRGTDKNIQYF
TGTGCCAGCAGTAGAGGGACAGACAAAAACATTCAGTACTTC
>.|.|TRBJ2-1|TRBV9
CASSVVDTYSQDYNEQFF
TGTGCCAGCAGCGTAGTCGACACGTACTCCCAAGACTACAATGAGCAGTTCTTC
>.|.|TRBJ2-7|TRBV2
CASSPLFAGRSYEQYF
TGTGCCAGCAGTCCCCTTTTTGCGGGACGCTCCTACGAGCAGTACTTC
>.|TRBD2|TRBJ2-7|TRBV2
CASRPSGRAYEQYF
TGTGCCAGCAGACCTAGCGGGAGGGCCTACGAGCAGTACTTC
>.|TRBD1|TRBJ2-7|TRBV6-1
CASSPAGTGTYEQYF
TGTGCCAGCTCACCCGCCGGGACAGGGACCTACGAGCAGTACTTC
>once|.|TRBJ1-1|TRBV5-6
CASSLGGNTEAFF
TGTGCCAGCAGCTTGGGCGGGAACACTGAAGCTTTCTTT
>.|.|TRBJ1-4|TRBV2
CASSYRPSAAEKLFF
TGTGCCAGCAGTTACCGCCCCTCCGCGGCGGAAAAACTGTTTTTT
>.|.|TRBJ2-4|TRBV7-9
CASSAGTGIENIQYF
TGTGCCAGCAGCGCCGGCACAGGGATTGAAAACATTCAGTACTTC
>once|.|TRBJ1-1|TRBV20-1
CRVPGYTEAFF
TGCAGGGTCCCAGGATACACTGAAGCTTTCTTT
>.|.|TRBJ2-1|TRBV5-5
CASSHAAGLSDGKQFF
TGTGCCAGCAGCCACGCGGCGGGCCTTTCGGACGGGAAACAGTTCTTC
>few|.|TRBJ1-2|TRBV5-4
CASSSALSAFGYTF
TGTGCCAGCAGCTCCGCCTTATCAGCGTTCGGGTACACCTTC
>.|TRBD2|TRBJ2-3|TRBV27
CASSRRDYLDTQYF
TGTGCCAGCAGTAGACGGGACTATTTAGATACGCAGTATTTT
>.|.|TRBJ2-1|TRBV27
CASSLLSGEQFF
TGTGCCAGCAGTTTATTGTCGGGTGAGCAGTTCTTC
>.|.|TRBJ2-1|TRBV29-1
CSVVTDYNEQFF
TGCAGCGTAGTGACAGATTACAATGAGCAGTTCTTC
>.|TRBD1|TRBJ2-7|TRBV2
CASNRGQGYEQYF
TGTGCCAGCAATAGAGGACAGGGGTACGAGCAGTACTTC
>.|TRBD2|TRBJ2-5|TRBV27
CASRTTSGGAETQYF
TGTGCCAGCAGAACAACTAGCGGGGGGGCGGAGACCCAGTACTTC
>.|.|TRBJ2-7|TRBV6-1
CASRQQAFYEQYF
TGTGCCAGCAGACAACAGGCTTTCTACGAGCAGTACTTC
>once|.|TRBJ1-4|TRBV28
CASSQSTYGGFEKLFF
TGTGCCAGCAGCCAATCGACATACGGGGGTTTTGAAAAACTGTTTTTT
>.|.|TRBJ2-5|TRBV6-1
CASSAQGRETQYF
TGTGCCAGCAGTGCCCAGGGTAGGGAGACCCAGTACTTC
>.|TRBD2|TRBJ2-1|TRBV7-3
CASSLAGGPDNEQFF
TGTGCCAGCAGTTTAGCGGGAGGGCCAGACAATGAGCAGTTCTTC
>.|TRBD1|TRBJ2-3|TRBV27
CASSGTGGDTQYF
TGTGCCAGCAGTGGGACAGGGGGCGATACGCAGTATTTT
>.|.|TRBJ2-1|TRBV7-2
CASSLVGGVANEQFF
TGTGCCAGCAGCTTAGTTGGCGGGGTGGCCAATGAGCAGTTCTTC
>.|TRBD1|TRBJ2-7|TRBV18
CASSRDRVAYEQYF
TGTGCCAGCTCCCGAGACAGGGTCGCCTACGAGCAGTACTTC
>.|.|TRBJ2-3|TRBV7-2
CASSLGAADTQYF
TGTGCCAGCAGCTTGGGGGCCGCGGATACGCAGTATTTT
>.|TRBD1|TRBJ2-7|TRBV6-5
CASTRGTAYEQYF
TGTGCCAGCACTCGAGGGACAGCCTACGAGCAGTACTTC
>.|TRBD1|TRBJ1-1|TRBV7-2
CASSQSGQGDEAFF
TGTGCCAGCAGCCAATCGGGACAGGGAGATGAAGCTTTCTTT
>.|.|TRBJ1-2|TRBV2
CASTEDRYGYTF
TGTGCCAGCACTGAAGACAGATATGGCTACACCTTC
>.|TRBD1|TRBJ1-2|TRBV19
CASSLQRDRGYGYTF
TGTGCCAGTAGTCTTCAGCGGGACAGGGGCTATGGCTACACCTTC
>.|TRBD2|TRBJ2-1|TRBV7-9
CASSSLTSGGHNEQFF
TGTGCCAGCAGCTCTCTGACTAGCGGGGGCCACAATGAGCAGTTCTTC
>.|.|TRBJ1-5|TRBV5-1
CASTKRWRISNQPQHF
TGCGCCAGCACCAAAAGGTGGAGAATCAGCAATCAGCCCCAGCATTTT
>.|.|TRBJ2-2|TRBV6-5
CASSPTGGAGELFF
TGTGCCAGCAGCCCCACCGGGGGAGCCGGGGAGCTGTTTTTT
>.|.|TRBJ1-2|TRBV9
CASSVVAVGGFGVRGYTF
TGTGCCAGCAGCGTAGTGGCGGTGGGGGGTTTCGGGGTTCGTGGCTACACCTTC
>few|.|TRBJ2-7|TRBV7-6
CASSFSGLDREQYF
TGTGCCAGCAGCTTTAGCGGTTTGGATCGCGAGCAGTACTTC
>.|.|TRBJ2-1|TRBV18
CASSHSTARSYNEQFF
TGTGCCAGCTCACATAGTACAGCTCGCTCCTACAATGAGCAGTTCTTC
>.|.|TRBJ1-3|TRBV7-7
CASSLPGLHSGNTIYF
TGTGCTAGCAGCTTACCGGGATTACATTCTGGAAACACCATATATTTT
>.|.|TRBJ2-3|TRBV27
CASSFSGSRDTQYF
TGTGCCAGCAGTTTCAGCGGCTCAAGGGATACGCAGTATTTT
>.|TRBD1|TRBJ2-2|TRBV14
CASSRVQTGATGELFF
TGTGCCAGCAGCCGCGTTCAGACAGGGGCGACCGGGGAGCTGTTTTTT
>.|.|TRBJ1-5|TRBV6-5
CASSYSGPWSNQPQHF
TGTGCCAGCAGTTACTCGGGGCCTTGGAGCAATCAGCCCCAGCATTTT
>once|.|TRBJ1-6|TRBV7-2
CASSLSQGGSPLHF
TGTGCCAGCAGCTTAAGCCAGGGTGGATCACCCCTCCACTTT